This entry describes one TCR beta chain. This record belongs to a study of blood T cell repertoires in COVID-19. The assay was immunoSEQ multiplex PCR, and TCRdb's table has in-frame clones only and misses some. Seen here are under 65,000 clones, about 87% observed once, and the top ten hold 6.5%. Trimming removed 0 bases at V and 3 bases at J, with 6 bases between. The CDR3 length is 13 residues. Germline V gene sequence: CDR1 SGDLS, CDR2 YYNGEE. The chain joins TRBV9 to TRBJ2-5; tentative D call: TRBD2 (6 bases). Sequenced: peripheral blood. This sequence was found in a woman aged 55-70 years with COVID-19, enrolled during active disease. CDR3 nucleotide sequence: TGTGCCAGCAGCGTAGGACTAGAAGAGACCCAGTACTTC. Protein sequence: CASSVGLEETQYF.